The 5 T cell receptor gamma chains given below trace back to one sample, sequenced in a study of γδ T cells in repeated Plasmodium falciparum infection. TCRdb re-called the multiplex PCR reads with CATT. Here the sample spans 20,000 to 30,000 gamma-chain clones, 3% being singletons. Flow sorting of PBMC yielded separate Vgamma9/Vdelta2+ and Vdelta2-negative gammadelta T cell populations for bulk repertoire analysis. The sequencing sample was made of gamma-delta T cells from blood. These receptors were taken from a pool of human donors (malaria-infected and uninfected, not separated).

Comment on this clone: A read error is the likely source, as a far larger clone sits one nucleotide away. Other DNA sequences from this sample encode an identical CDR3 as well. The chain is built from TRGV4 and TRGJ1 or TRGJ2. Since TCRdb gives no J gene, matching the DNA to germline was used here to assign it. This CDR3 has 13 residues. CDR1 is EGSTGY, CDR2 YDSYTSSV, per germline. CDR3 sequence reads: CATWVPNYYKKLF. The CDR3 coding sequence is TGTGCTACCTGGGTACCGAATTATTATAAGAAACTCTTT.

This clone was detected only a few times. TCRdb shows a much larger clone's protein in place of this DNA's translation, and the two differ at residue 11, likely through a read error; the protein shown is translated from the DNA. The V gene is TRGV9, but the J gene lacks a call. The CDR3 is made up of 13 amino acids. The germline CDR1 and CDR2 sequences are GITISATS and ISYDGTV (reference sequence). The CDR3 DNA is TGTGCCTTGTGGGAGGCTACCTATTATAAGAGACTCTTT. This codes for CALWEATYYKRLF.

In this sample, this clone turned up a few times. It is likely a read error: a sequence one base away is far more abundant. This sample also contains other DNA sequences that code for the same CDR3. No call exists for the J gene, whereas the V gene is TRGV2. CDR3 size: 14 residues. Germline V gene lookup returns CDR1 EGSNGY and CDR2 YDSYNSKV. CDR3 nucleotide sequence: TGTGCCACCTGGGACGGGCCTCGGAATTATAAGAAACTCTTC. As protein: CATWDGPRNYKKLF.

Points on this clone: The TCRdb record carries a much larger clone's protein, which differs from this DNA's translation at residue 13; a read error is the likely cause, and the protein listed here is the DNA translation. The J gene is uncalled and the V gene is TRGV9. The CDR3 has 15 residues. Germline V gene data show CDR1 as GITISATS and CDR2 as ISYDGTV (reference sequence). The CDR3 spells CALWEGSSSDWIETF. CDR3 coding DNA: TGTGCCTTGTGGGAGGGATCTAGTAGTGATTGGATCGAGACGTTT.

On this clone: This likely reflects a read error, since a far larger clone is one base away. At the DNA level, this CDR3 is encoded by other sequences in the same sample as well. This sequence joins TRGV9 and TRGJ1 or TRGJ2. TCRdb lists no J gene, so it was determined here by aligning the DNA to germline. The germline V gene has CDR1 GITISATS and CDR2 ISYDGTV (reference sequence). The CDR3 sequence is 10 residues long. CDR3 sequence: CALWEDKKLF. CDR3 nucleotides: TGTGCTTTGTGGGAGGATAAGAAACTCTTT.